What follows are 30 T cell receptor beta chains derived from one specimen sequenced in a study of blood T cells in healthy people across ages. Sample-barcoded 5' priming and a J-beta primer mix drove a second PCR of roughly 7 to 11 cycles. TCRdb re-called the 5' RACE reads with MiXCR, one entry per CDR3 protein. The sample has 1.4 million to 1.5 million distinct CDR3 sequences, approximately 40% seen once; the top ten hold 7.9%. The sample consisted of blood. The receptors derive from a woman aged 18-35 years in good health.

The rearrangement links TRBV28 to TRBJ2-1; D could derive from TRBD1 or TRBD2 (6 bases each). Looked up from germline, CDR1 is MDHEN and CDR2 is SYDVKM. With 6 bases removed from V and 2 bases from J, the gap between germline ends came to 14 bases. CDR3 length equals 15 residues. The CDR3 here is CASSPPGGAYNEQFF. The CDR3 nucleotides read TGTGCCAGCAGCCCACCCGGGGGCGCCTACAATGAGCAGTTCTTC.

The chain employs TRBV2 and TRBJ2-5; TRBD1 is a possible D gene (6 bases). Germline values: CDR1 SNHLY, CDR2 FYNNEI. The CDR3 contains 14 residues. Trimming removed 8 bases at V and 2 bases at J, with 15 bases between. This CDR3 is CASDIEGQQETQYF. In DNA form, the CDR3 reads TGTGCCAGCGATATCGAAGGACAGCAAGAGACCCAGTACTTC.

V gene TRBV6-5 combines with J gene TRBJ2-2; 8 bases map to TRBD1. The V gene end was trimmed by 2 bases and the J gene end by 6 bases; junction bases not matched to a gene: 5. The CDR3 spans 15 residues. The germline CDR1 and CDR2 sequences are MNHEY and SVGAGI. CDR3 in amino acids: CASSYTGQGAGELFF. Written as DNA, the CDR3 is TGTGCCAGCAGTTACACAGGACAGGGAGCCGGGGAGCTGTTTTTT.

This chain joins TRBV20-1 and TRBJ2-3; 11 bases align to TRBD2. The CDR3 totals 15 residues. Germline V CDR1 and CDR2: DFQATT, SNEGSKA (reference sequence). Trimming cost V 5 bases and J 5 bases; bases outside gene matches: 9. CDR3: CSAPLRLAGRDTQYF. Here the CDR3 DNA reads TGCAGTGCTCCGCTGCGACTAGCGGGAAGAGATACGCAGTATTTT.

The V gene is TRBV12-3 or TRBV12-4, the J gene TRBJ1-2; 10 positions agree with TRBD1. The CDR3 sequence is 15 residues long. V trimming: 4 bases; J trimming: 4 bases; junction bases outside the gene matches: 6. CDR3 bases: TGTGCCAGCAGTTCCGGGACAGGGGATGTCTATGGCTACACCTTC. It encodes CASSSGTGDVYGYTF.

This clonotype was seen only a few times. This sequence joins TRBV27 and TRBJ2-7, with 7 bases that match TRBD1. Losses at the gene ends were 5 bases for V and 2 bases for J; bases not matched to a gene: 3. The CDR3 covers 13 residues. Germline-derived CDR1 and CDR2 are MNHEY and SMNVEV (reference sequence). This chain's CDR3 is CASSHGTAYEQYF. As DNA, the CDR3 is TGTGCCAGCAGTCACGGGACAGCCTACGAGCAGTACTTC.

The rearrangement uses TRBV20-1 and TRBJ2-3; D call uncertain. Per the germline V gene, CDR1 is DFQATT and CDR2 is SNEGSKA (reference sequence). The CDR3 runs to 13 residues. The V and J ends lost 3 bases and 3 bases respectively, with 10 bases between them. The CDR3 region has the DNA TGCAGTGCTAGTCCCCTGGGAACAGATACGCAGTATTTT. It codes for CSASPLGTDTQYF.

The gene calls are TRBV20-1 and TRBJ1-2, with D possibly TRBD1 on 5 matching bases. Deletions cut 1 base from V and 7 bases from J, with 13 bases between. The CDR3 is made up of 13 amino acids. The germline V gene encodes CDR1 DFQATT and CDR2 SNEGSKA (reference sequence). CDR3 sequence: CSARGGEGSGYTF. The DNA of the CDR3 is TGCAGTGCTAGAGGGGGGGAAGGGAGTGGCTACACCTTC.

CDR3 sequence (DNA): TGTGCCTGGCGACCGCCCGGCAACATTCAGTACTTC. As protein: CAWRPPGNIQYF. The chain recombines TRBV30 with TRBJ2-4; D is uncertain. The CDR3 sequence is 12 residues long. Trimming stripped 5 bases from V and 7 bases from J, with 12 bases between. CDR1 GTSNPN and CDR2 SVGIG come from the germline V gene (reference sequence).

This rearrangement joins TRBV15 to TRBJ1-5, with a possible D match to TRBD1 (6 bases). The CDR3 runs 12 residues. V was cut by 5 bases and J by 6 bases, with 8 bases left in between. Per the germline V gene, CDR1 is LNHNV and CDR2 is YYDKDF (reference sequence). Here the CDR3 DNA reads TGTGCCACCAGCGAACAGGGTCAGCCCCAGCATTTT. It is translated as CATSEQGQPQHF.

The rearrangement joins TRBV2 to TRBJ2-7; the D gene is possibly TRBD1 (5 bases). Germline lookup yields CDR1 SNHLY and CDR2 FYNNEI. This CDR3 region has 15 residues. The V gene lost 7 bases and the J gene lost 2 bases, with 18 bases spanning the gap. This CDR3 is CASNGKTEFPYEQYF. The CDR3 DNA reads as TGTGCCAGCAATGGGAAGACAGAGTTCCCCTACGAGCAGTACTTC. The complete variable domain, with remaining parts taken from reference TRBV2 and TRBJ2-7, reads EPEVTQTPSHQVTQMGQEVILRCVPISNHLYFYWYRQILGQKVEFLVSFYNNEISEKSEIFDDQFSVERPDGSNFTLKIRSTKLEDSAMYFCASNGKTEFPYEQYFGPGTRLTVT.

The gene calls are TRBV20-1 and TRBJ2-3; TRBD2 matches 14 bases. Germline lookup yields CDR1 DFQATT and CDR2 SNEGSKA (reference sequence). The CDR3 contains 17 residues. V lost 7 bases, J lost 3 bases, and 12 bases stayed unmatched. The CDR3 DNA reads TGCAGTGTATCGACAGGGTGGACTAGCGGGGGGACAGATACGCAGTATTTT. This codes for CSVSTGWTSGGTDTQYF.

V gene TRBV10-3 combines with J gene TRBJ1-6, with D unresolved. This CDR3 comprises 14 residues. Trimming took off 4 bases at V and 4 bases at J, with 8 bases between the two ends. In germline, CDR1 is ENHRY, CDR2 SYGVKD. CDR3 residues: CAISASGYNSPLHF. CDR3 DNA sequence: TGTGCCATCAGTGCCAGCGGGTATAATTCACCCCTCCACTTT.

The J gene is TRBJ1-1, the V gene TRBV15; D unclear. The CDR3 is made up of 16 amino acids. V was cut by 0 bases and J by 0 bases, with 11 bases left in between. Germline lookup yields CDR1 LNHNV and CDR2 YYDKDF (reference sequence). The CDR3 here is CATSRDLVGVNTEAFF. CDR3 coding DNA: TGTGCCACCAGCAGAGATTTGGTAGGCGTGAACACTGAAGCTTTCTTT.

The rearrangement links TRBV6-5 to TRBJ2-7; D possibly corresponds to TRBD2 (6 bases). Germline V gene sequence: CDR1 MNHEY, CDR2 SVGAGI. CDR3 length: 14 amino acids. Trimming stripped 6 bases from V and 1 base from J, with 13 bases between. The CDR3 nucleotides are TGTGCCAGCAGGCCGGGACTCAAATCCTACGAGCAGTACTTC. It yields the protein CASRPGLKSYEQYF.

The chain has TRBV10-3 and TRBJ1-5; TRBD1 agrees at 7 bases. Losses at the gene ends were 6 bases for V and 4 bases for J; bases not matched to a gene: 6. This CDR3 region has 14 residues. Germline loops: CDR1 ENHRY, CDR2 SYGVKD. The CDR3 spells CAIREGTANQPQHF. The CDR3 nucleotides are TGTGCCATCAGGGAAGGGACAGCAAATCAGCCCCAGCATTTT.

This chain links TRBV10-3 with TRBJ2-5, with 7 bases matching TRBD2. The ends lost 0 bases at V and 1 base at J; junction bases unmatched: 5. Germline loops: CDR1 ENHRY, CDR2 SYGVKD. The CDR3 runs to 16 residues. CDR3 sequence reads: CAISESFSGGQETQYF. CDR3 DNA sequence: TGTGCCATCAGTGAGTCGTTTTCGGGGGGCCAAGAGACCCAGTACTTC.

Here the CDR3 reads CASSWEGAPNYEQYF. The DNA for the CDR3 is TGTGCCAGCAGCTGGGAGGGGGCTCCTAACTACGAGCAGTACTTC. The chain combines TRBV7-6 with TRBJ2-7; D tentatively fits TRBD1 or TRBD2 (7 bases each). Between the trimmed V and J ends, which lost 4 bases and 3 bases, there was a span of 16 bases. This CDR3 region has 15 residues. Germline V gene lookup returns CDR1 SGHVS and CDR2 FNYEAQ.

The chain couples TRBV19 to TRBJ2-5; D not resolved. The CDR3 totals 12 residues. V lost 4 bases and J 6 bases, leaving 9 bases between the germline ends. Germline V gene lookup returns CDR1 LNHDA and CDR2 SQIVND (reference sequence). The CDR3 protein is CASSTMSQTQYF. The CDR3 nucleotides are TGTGCCAGTAGTACCATGTCGCAGACCCAGTACTTC.

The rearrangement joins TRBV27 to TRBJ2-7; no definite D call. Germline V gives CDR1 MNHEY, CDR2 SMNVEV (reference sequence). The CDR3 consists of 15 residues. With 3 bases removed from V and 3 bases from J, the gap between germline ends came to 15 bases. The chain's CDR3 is CASSFRRPGNYEQYF. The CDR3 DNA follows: TGTGCCAGCAGTTTCAGACGGCCAGGAAACTACGAGCAGTACTTC.

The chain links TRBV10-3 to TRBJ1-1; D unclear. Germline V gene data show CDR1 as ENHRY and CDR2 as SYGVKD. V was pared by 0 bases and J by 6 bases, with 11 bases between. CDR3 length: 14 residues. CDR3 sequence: CAISESEGRAEAFF. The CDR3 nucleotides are TGTGCCATCAGTGAGTCGGAGGGTAGGGCTGAAGCTTTCTTT.

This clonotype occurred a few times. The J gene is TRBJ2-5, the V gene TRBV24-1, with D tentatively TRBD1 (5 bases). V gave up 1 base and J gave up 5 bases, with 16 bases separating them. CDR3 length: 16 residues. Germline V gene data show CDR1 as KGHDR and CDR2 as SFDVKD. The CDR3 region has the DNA TGTGCCACCAGTGATTTCGAGCCGGACACTCGGGAGACCCAGTACTTC. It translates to CATSDFEPDTRETQYF.

The CDR3 spells CATSDFPGQGGTDTQYF. The CDR3 DNA reads as TGTGCCACCAGTGATTTCCCTGGACAGGGGGGCACAGATACGCAGTATTTT. V usage is TRBV24-1 and J usage is TRBJ2-3; 10 bases agree with TRBD1. Per germline, CDR1 KGHDR and CDR2 SFDVKD. The CDR3 runs to 17 residues. Losses at the gene ends were 1 base for V and 1 base for J; bases not matched to a gene: 4.

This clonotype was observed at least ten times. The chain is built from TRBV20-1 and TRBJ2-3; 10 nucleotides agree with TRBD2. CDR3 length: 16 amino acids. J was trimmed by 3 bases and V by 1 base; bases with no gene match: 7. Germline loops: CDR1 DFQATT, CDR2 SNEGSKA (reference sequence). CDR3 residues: CSARVGAGGRTDTQYF. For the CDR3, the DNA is TGCAGTGCTAGAGTGGGAGCGGGAGGGCGGACAGATACGCAGTATTTT.

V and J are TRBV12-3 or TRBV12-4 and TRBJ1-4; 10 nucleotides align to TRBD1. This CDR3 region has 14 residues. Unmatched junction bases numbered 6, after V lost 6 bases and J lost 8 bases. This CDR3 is CASSRTGGREKLFF. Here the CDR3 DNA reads TGTGCCAGCAGCCGGACAGGGGGGAGGGAAAAACTGTTTTTT.

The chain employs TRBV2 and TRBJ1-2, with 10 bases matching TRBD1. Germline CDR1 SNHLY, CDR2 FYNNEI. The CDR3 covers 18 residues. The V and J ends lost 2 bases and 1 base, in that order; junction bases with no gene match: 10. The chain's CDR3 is CASSEYSVTGGDNYGYTF. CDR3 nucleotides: TGTGCCAGCAGTGAATACAGCGTGACAGGGGGCGATAACTATGGCTACACCTTC.

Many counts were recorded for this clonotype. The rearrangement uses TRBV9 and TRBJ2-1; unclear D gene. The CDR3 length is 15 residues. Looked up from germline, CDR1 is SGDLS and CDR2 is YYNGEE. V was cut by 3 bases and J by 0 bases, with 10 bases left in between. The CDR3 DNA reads TGTGCCAGCAGCGCGAAGGTGAGCTCCTACAATGAGCAGTTCTTC. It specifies CASSAKVSSYNEQFF.

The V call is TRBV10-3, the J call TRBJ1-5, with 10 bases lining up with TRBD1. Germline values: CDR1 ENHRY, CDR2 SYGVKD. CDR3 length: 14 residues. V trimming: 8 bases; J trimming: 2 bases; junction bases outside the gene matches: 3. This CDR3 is CAIGTGDGNQPQHF. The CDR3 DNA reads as TGTGCCATCGGGACAGGGGATGGCAATCAGCCCCAGCATTTT.

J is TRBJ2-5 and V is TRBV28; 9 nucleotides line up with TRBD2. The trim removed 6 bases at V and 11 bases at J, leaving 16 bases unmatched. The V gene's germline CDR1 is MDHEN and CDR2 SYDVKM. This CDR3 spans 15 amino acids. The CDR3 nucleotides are TGTGCCAGCAGGTCTCATAGCGGGGGCGACAATGTGCAGTACTTC. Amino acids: CASRSHSGGDNVQYF. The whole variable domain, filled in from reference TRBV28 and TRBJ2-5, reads DVKVTQSSRYLVKRTGEKVFLECVQDMDHENMFWYRQDPGLGLRLIYFSYDVKMKEKGDIPEGYSVSREKKERFSLILESASTNQTSMYLCASRSHSGGDNVQYFGPGTRLLVL.

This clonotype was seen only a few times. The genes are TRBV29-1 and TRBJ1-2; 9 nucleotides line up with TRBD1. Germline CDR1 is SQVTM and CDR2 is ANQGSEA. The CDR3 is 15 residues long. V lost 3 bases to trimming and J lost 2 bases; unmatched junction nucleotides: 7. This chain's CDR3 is CSVELGQGLNYGYTF. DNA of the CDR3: TGCAGCGTTGAGTTAGGACAGGGGCTGAACTATGGCTACACCTTC.